The 21 T cell receptor beta chains given below trace back to one sample, sequenced in a study of response to subunit inactivated influenza vaccine. A single record per CDR3 protein comes from TCRdb applying MiXCR to the RT-PCR reads. The sample contains approximately 480,000 distinct CDR3 sequences, approximately 10% of which appear only once. This specimen was PBMCs from blood, taken roughly 48 days after vaccination. The source of these receptors is a man over 45 who received an inactivated influenza vaccine.

The chain links TRBV7-8 to TRBJ2-1; no firm D call. The CDR3 loop spans 14 amino acids. Germline lookup yields CDR1 SGHVS and CDR2 FQNEAQ. V lost 6 bases, J lost 5 bases, and 14 bases lay in between. CDR3 coding DNA: TGTGCCAGCAGTCGGAAGACTCGCAACAATGAGCAGTTCTTC. It encodes CASSRKTRNNEQFF.

The chain has TRBV29-1 and TRBJ1-1; D unclear. Germline V gene lookup returns CDR1 SQVTM and CDR2 ANQGSEA. This CDR3 region has 12 residues. V was clipped by 4 bases and J by 1 base, with 7 bases between them. This CDR3 reads CSVAQRNTEAFF. The DNA of the CDR3 is TGCAGCGTTGCACAGAGGAACACTGAAGCTTTCTTT.

V gene TRBV5-1 combines with J gene TRBJ1-6, with D unresolved. The CDR3 runs 15 residues. V shed 0 bases and J shed 3 bases, with 7 bases lying between them. The germline V gene has CDR1 SGHRS and CDR2 YFSETQ. The CDR3 DNA sequence: TGCGCCAGCAGCTTGGAATTCCACTATAATTCACCCCTCCACTTT. This encodes CASSLEFHYNSPLHF. Using reference TRBV5-1 and TRBJ1-6 for the parts outside the CDR3, the full variable domain is KAGVTQTPRYLIKTRGQQVTLSCSPISGHRSVSWYQQTPGQGLQFLFEYFSETQRNKGNFPGRFSGRQFSNSRSEMNVSTLELGDSALYLCASSLEFHYNSPLHFGNGTRLTVT.

This clonotype has only a few counts. This chain joins TRBV20-1 and TRBJ2-7; maybe TRBD2 (6 bases). The germline V gene has CDR1 DFQATT and CDR2 SNEGSKA (reference sequence). V was shortened by 6 bases and J by 4 bases, with 19 bases between the two germline ends. The CDR3 spans 14 residues. CDR3 DNA sequence: TGCAGTGCCATGAGTTGGGGACTCCCATACGAGCAGTACTTC. This gives the protein CSAMSWGLPYEQYF.

This clonotype was counted a few times. J is TRBJ2-4 and V is TRBV20-1, with 7 positions matching TRBD2. This CDR3 region has 13 residues. V was pared by 3 bases and J by 8 bases, with 7 bases of the junction left unmatched. From germline, CDR1 is DFQATT and CDR2 SNEGSKA (reference sequence). DNA for the CDR3: TGCAGTGCTAGTTCGAGCGGGAACGACATTCAGTACTTC. Protein product: CSASSSGNDIQYF.

This clonotype was recorded at least ten times. This chain connects TRBV5-1 to TRBJ2-1; the match to TRBD2 covers 8 bases. V lost 4 bases to trimming and J lost 5 bases; unmatched junction nucleotides: 8. The CDR3 has 15 amino acids. Germline V gene lookup returns CDR1 SGHRS and CDR2 YFSETQ. The CDR3 sequence: CASSPNAGGNNEQFF. Written as DNA, the CDR3 is TGCGCCAGCAGCCCCAACGCGGGGGGTAACAATGAGCAGTTCTTC.

The V gene is TRBV11-2, the J gene TRBJ2-7; possibly TRBD1 or TRBD2 for D (5 bases each). Trimming removed 5 bases at V and 6 bases at J, with 17 bases between. The CDR3 is 14 amino acids. Germline loops: CDR1 SGHAT, CDR2 FQNNGV. The CDR3 loop reads CASSIGQGTSEQYF. The CDR3 DNA is TGTGCCAGCAGCATCGGACAAGGGACCTCCGAGCAGTACTTC.

This clonotype was detected only a few times. The chain is built from TRBV7-2 and TRBJ2-1, with D maybe TRBD1 (7 bases). Germline V gene data show CDR1 as SGHTA and CDR2 as FQGNSA. Trimming removed 5 bases from V and 3 bases from J, with 14 bases in between. CDR3 length: 15 residues. The CDR3 spells CASSPRDSFYNEQFF. CDR3 coding DNA: TGTGCCAGCAGCCCGCGGGACAGCTTCTACAATGAGCAGTTCTTC.

V usage is TRBV3-1 and J usage is TRBJ2-7; D is ambiguous. With 4 bases removed from V and 0 bases from J, the gap between germline ends came to 13 bases. There are 15 residues in the CDR3. The germline V gene has CDR1 LGHDT and CDR2 YNNKEL (reference sequence). CDR3 coding DNA: TGTGCCAGCAGCCCCTGGGCAGGATCCTCCTACGAGCAGTACTTC. Translated, it gives CASSPWAGSSYEQYF.

The chain couples TRBV18 to TRBJ1-1, with no clear D. Trimming shortened V by 6 bases and J by 1 base, and 12 bases separated the two germline ends. From germline, CDR1 is KGHSH and CDR2 LQKENI. The CDR3 is 14 amino acids. As DNA, the CDR3 is TGTGCCAGCTCCCCGCTAAACGGGAACACTGAAGCTTTCTTT. Protein sequence: CASSPLNGNTEAFF.

This clonotype was recorded many times. The chain joins TRBV5-1 to TRBJ2-7, with D possibly being TRBD1 (6 bases). The CDR3 is 14 amino acids. Trimming stripped 1 base from V and 5 bases from J, with 13 bases between. Germline V gives CDR1 SGHRS, CDR2 YFSETQ. CDR3 residues: CASSLRDRSDEQYF. The CDR3 coding sequence is TGCGCCAGCAGCTTGAGAGACAGGTCTGACGAGCAGTACTTC.

J is TRBJ2-1 and V is TRBV5-1; D not certain. The length of the CDR3 is 13 residues. Germline CDR1 SGHRS, CDR2 YFSETQ. Trimming removed 4 bases at V and 8 bases at J, with 13 bases between. CDR3 region: CASSLNDVDEQFF. As DNA, the CDR3 is TGCGCCAGCAGCCTAAATGATGTCGATGAGCAGTTCTTC.

This clonotype was counted between two and nine times. This chain connects TRBV20-1 to TRBJ2-7; 7 bases map to TRBD1. The germline V gene has CDR1 DFQATT and CDR2 SNEGSKA (reference sequence). V lost 2 bases to trimming and J lost 3 bases; unmatched junction nucleotides: 7. The CDR3 spans 14 residues. CDR3 sequence reads: CSARTPGQSYEQYF. The CDR3 region has the DNA TGCAGTGCTAGAACTCCGGGACAGAGCTACGAGCAGTACTTC.

A note on this clonotype: A junction boundary mismatches the germline segment, possibly from a read error. CDR3 amino acids: CASYDPRASAFNEQLF. In DNA form, the CDR3 reads TGTGCCAGCTACGACCCGAGGGCTAGCGCGTTCAATGAGCAGCTCTTC. This chain joins TRBV2 and TRBJ2-1, with D tentatively TRBD2 (6 bases). CDR1 SNHLY and CDR2 FYNNEI come from the germline V gene. The CDR3 has 16 residues.

The chain recombines TRBV28 with TRBJ1-1; D gene uncertain. V shed 2 bases and J shed 4 bases, with 5 bases lying between them. The CDR3 is made up of 12 amino acids. Per germline, CDR1 MDHEN and CDR2 SYDVKM. The chain's CDR3 is CASSLKLTEAFF. The CDR3 coding sequence is TGTGCCAGCAGTTTAAAACTCACTGAAGCTTTCTTT.

The sample holds a few counts of this clonotype. The rearrangement joins TRBV3-1 to TRBJ2-7; 11 positions agree with TRBD2. Trimming took 1 base from V and 0 from J; bases not matched to a gene: 2. Germline V lookup: CDR1 LGHDT, CDR2 YNNKEL (reference sequence). The CDR3 spans 16 residues. DNA of the CDR3: TGTGCCAGCAGCCAAGCTGGACTAGCGGGCTCCTACGAGCAGTACTTC. As protein: CASSQAGLAGSYEQYF.

The sample holds a few counts of this clonotype. The chain links TRBV4-3 to TRBJ1-5, with a weak D call TRBD1 (6 bases). V was clipped by 1 base and J by 5 bases, with 12 bases between them. CDR1 and CDR2 from the germline V gene are LGHNA and YSLEER. This CDR3 is built from 15 residues. The CDR3 loop is CASSQGGRGDQPQHF. The DNA for the CDR3 is TGCGCCAGCAGCCAAGGGGGCAGGGGAGATCAGCCCCAGCATTTT.

This clonotype was found many times. The CDR3 here is CSIDVRGARNEQFF. The CDR3 nucleotides read TGCAGTATAGACGTCAGGGGGGCCCGTAATGAGCAGTTCTTC. This chain links TRBV20-1 with TRBJ2-1; a possible D gene is TRBD1 (7 bases). The V end was cut by 8 bases, the J end by 7 bases, with 21 bases between. CDR1 and CDR2 (germline): DFQATT, SNEGSKA (reference sequence). This CDR3 is built from 14 residues.

The V call is TRBV4-2, the J call TRBJ1-4; TRBD1 agrees at 9 bases. Germline CDR1 is LGHNA and CDR2 is YNFKEQ. Trimming cost V 2 bases and J 8 bases; bases outside gene matches: 9. This CDR3 region has 16 residues. The CDR3 DNA is TGTGCCAGCAGCCAAAACGGGGGACAGGGAGAAGAAAAACTGTTTTTT. This gives the protein CASSQNGGQGEEKLFF.

V usage is TRBV5-1 and J usage is TRBJ2-3, with 8 bases lining up with TRBD2. The CDR3 is 16 residues long. With V trimmed by 1 base and J by 2 bases, 6 bases remained unmatched. Germline V gene lookup returns CDR1 SGHRS and CDR2 YFSETQ. CDR3 sequence: CASSLRGGFFTDTQYF. In nucleotides, the CDR3 is TGCGCCAGCAGCTTGCGGGGGGGATTTTTCACAGATACGCAGTATTTT.

Many counts were recorded for this clonotype. The J gene is TRBJ2-3, the V gene TRBV29-1, with D perhaps matching TRBD1 or TRBD2 (6 bases each). The V gene's germline CDR1 is SQVTM and CDR2 ANQGSEA. Trimming removed 7 bases at V and 8 bases at J, with 25 bases between. The CDR3 has 15 amino acids. The CDR3 reads CSGVVGGGVVGTQYF. DNA of the CDR3: TGCAGCGGCGTGGTCGGGGGCGGGGTAGTTGGTACGCAGTATTTT.